A selection of T cell receptor beta chains follows, all from one sample in a study of T cell repertoires in cytomegalovirus infection. TCRdb itself ran the reads through MiXCR, one entry per CDR3 protein. The repertoire has 150,000 to 200,000 distinct CDR3 sequences, around 14% of them found once; the top ten carry 25% to 30%. Sequencing input: PBMCs. The receptors come from a human donor in good health (CMV status not recorded). Some clones in this sample may be carry-over from other donors' samples. CDR3s include the opening cysteine and the closing phenylalanine or tryptophan. The D gene is left open where the match is weak. Size is stated for part of the rows, as once, few or many counts, or as a class when the clone is expanded.

>TRBV7-2|TRBD1|many|TRBJ1-5
CASSSRDRTNQPQHF
TGTGCCAGCAGCTCCCGGGACAGGACAAATCAGCCCCAGCATTTT
>TRBV10-3|-|few|TRBJ2-7
CAISEGYEQYF
TGTGCCATCAGTGAGGGCTACGAGCAGTACTTC
>TRBV7-2|-|-|TRBJ2-3
CASSRPTTQVTSGQYF
TGTGCCAGCAGCCGTCCGACTACACAGGTCACCTCGGGGCAGTATTTT
>TRBV28|TRBD2|-|TRBJ2-7
CASTLSGASYEQYF
TGTGCCAGCACCCTTAGCGGGGCGTCCTACGAGCAGTACTTC
>TRBV7-2|TRBD1|many|TRBJ1-5
CASRTTGTGWQPQHF
TGTGCCAGCAGGACCACCGGGACAGGGTGGCAGCCCCAGCATTTT
>TRBV4-3|TRBD1|many|TRBJ2-1
CASSQDTGGGEQFF
TGCGCCAGCAGCCAAGACACAGGGGGCGGTGAGCAGTTCTTC
>TRBV7-9|-|many|TRBJ1-2
CASSNGYTF
TGTGCCAGCAGCAATGGCTACACCTTC
>TRBV7-6|-|many|TRBJ1-1
CASSLYLRTANTEAFF
TGTGCCAGCAGCTTATACCTCCGGACGGCCAACACTGAAGCTTTCTTT
>TRBV29-1|TRBD1|many|TRBJ2-7
CSVSGGPYEQYF
TGCAGCGTTTCAGGGGGACCCTACGAGCAGTACTTC
>TRBV7-2|-|many|TRBJ2-5
CASSLYYGQETQYF
TGTGCCAGCAGCCTATACTACGGCCAAGAGACCCAGTACTTC
>TRBV9|-|few|TRBJ2-5
CASSVAGQGPQETQYF
TGTGCCAGCAGCGTAGCCGGGCAGGGCCCACAGGAGACCCAGTACTTC
>TRBV28|-|few|TRBJ1-2
CASSSTSGGYGYTF
TGTGCCAGCAGTTCAACTTCCGGAGGTTATGGCTACACCTTC
>TRBV18|TRBD1|few|TRBJ1-1
CASSPGQGVNTEAFF
TGTGCCAGCTCACCAGGACAGGGGGTGAACACTGAAGCTTTCTTT
>TRBV12-5|-|few|TRBJ2-5
CASGGVMFHF
TGTGCTAGTGGGGGGGTTATGTTTCACTTC
>TRBV28|-|many|TRBJ2-7
CASSSLKRTDYEQYF
TGTGCCAGCAGTTCACTAAAAAGGACAGACTACGAGCAGTACTTC
>TRBV7-6|-|many|TRBJ2-5
CASSSSWVSGVQETQYF
TGTGCCAGCAGCTCCTCATGGGTGAGCGGAGTCCAAGAGACCCAGTACTTC
>TRBV7-8|-|many|TRBJ1-2
CASSLGVLQYGYTF
TGTGCCAGCAGCTTAGGAGTGCTACAGTATGGCTACACCTTC
>TRBV6-5|-|many|TRBJ1-2
CASSYSGRVGDGYTF
TGTGCCAGCAGTTACTCGGGCAGAGTGGGGGATGGCTACACCTTC
>TRBV7-2|-|-|TRBJ2-6
CASSSETSGANVRTF
TGCGCCAGCAGCTCGGAGACCTCTGGGGCCAACGTCCGGACTTTC
>TRBV13|-|-|TRBJ2-6
CASSLQGTAGAGANVLTF
TGTGCCAGCAGCTTACAGGGGACGGCCGGGGCTGGGGCCAACGTCCTGACTTTC
>TRBV27|TRBD2|many|TRBJ2-3
CASSPQTSFLTDTQYF
TGTGCCAGCAGTCCCCAGACTAGCTTTCTAACAGATACGCAGTATTTT
>TRBV2|-|few|TRBJ1-1
CASTWDLLGAFF
TGTGCCAGCACTTGGGACTTACTCGGAGCTTTCTTT
>TRBV5-6|TRBD1|many|TRBJ1-2
CASSSTDRPIYGYTF
TGTGCCAGCAGCTCGACGGACAGGCCCATCTATGGCTACACCTTC
>TRBV7-2|TRBD1|many|TRBJ1-1
CASSLLTGRNTEAFF
TGTGCCAGCAGCCTATTGACAGGGAGGAACACTGAAGCTTTCTTT
>TRBV2|TRBD1|many|TRBJ1-5
CASSEGRGNSNQPQHF
TGTGCCAGCAGTGAAGGCAGGGGGAATAGCAATCAGCCCCAGCATTTT
>TRBV7-6|TRBD2|many|TRBJ2-2
CASSSLAGSNTGELFF
TGTGCCAGCAGCTCTCTAGCGGGGTCGAACACCGGGGAGCTGTTTTTT
>TRBV6-2/TRBV6-3|-|many|TRBJ1-1
CASKVPLNTEAFF
TGTGCCAGCAAAGTCCCCCTAAACACTGAAGCTTTCTTT
>TRBV11-3|-|-|TRBJ2-2
CASTASSGENTGELFF
TGTGCCAGCACCGCCTCGTCAGGGGAAAACACCGGGGAGCTGTTTTTT
>TRBV6-7|TRBD2|few|TRBJ2-3
CASSPSGGNADTQYF
TGTGCCAGCAGTCCTAGCGGGGGTAACGCAGATACGCAGTATTTT
>TRBV7-2|-|many|TRBJ2-1
CASSFPITGAVYNEQFF
TGTGCCAGCAGCTTCCCTATTACGGGGGCGGTCTACAATGAGCAGTTCTTC
>TRBV6-1|-|few|TRBJ2-3
CASIEAGRDTQYF
TGTGCCAGCATTGAAGCGGGCAGGGATACGCAGTATTTT
>TRBV20-1|-|-|TRBJ1-2
CSASIRYPNYGYTF
TGCAGTGCTAGTATCCGGTACCCTAACTATGGCTACACCTTC
>TRBV7-9|-|many|TRBJ2-7
CASSSALGDEQYF
TGTGCCAGCAGCTCTGCCCTCGGCGACGAGCAGTACTTC
>TRBV7-9|TRBD2|many|TRBJ2-2
CASSLAAGAMTGELFF
TGTGCCAGCAGCTTAGCAGCGGGGGCGATGACCGGGGAGCTGTTTTTT
>TRBV7-7|TRBD1|many|TRBJ1-1
CASSQLQGANTEAFF
TGTGCTAGCAGCCAATTACAGGGGGCTAACACTGAAGCTTTCTTT
>TRBV9|TRBD1|-|TRBJ2-2
CASSQGGWGTGELFF
TGTGCCAGCAGCCAAGGGGGCTGGGGTACCGGGGAGCTGTTTTTT
>TRBV27|-|many|TRBJ1-2
CASSFLQGGYGYTF
TGTGCCAGCAGTTTTTTACAGGGAGGCTATGGCTACACCTTC
>TRBV10-3|-|-|TRBJ1-2
CAISEIDGASYGYTF
TGTGCCATCAGTGAGATAGATGGGGCAAGCTATGGCTACACCTTC
>TRBV12-3/TRBV12-4|TRBD1|few|TRBJ1-1
CATKYLDRGGMNTEAFF
TGTGCCACCAAATACCTTGACAGGGGAGGGATGAACACTGAAGCTTTCTTT
>TRBV7-6|-|many|TRBJ2-3
CASSPSADTQYF
TGTGCCAGCAGCCCTTCAGCAGATACGCAGTATTTT
>TRBV28|-|many|TRBJ2-7
CASSRPYEQYF
TGTGCCAGCAGCCGTCCCTACGAGCAGTACTTC
>TRBV7-9|-|many|TRBJ1-5
CASSLDKDSYSNQPQHF
TGTGCCAGCAGCTTAGACAAGGACAGCTATAGCAATCAGCCCCAGCATTTT
>TRBV12-3/TRBV12-4|TRBD1|-|TRBJ2-1
CASSLGTGYNEQFF
TGTGCCAGCAGTCTCGGGACAGGCTACAATGAGCAGTTCTTC
>TRBV7-3|-|-|TRBJ1-1
CASSSRGGEAFF
TGTGCCAGCAGCTCCCGGGGGGGTGAAGCTTTCTTT
>TRBV7-2|-|many|TRBJ1-5
CASVGGGNQPQHF
TGTGCCAGCGTTGGGGGAGGCAATCAGCCCCAGCATTTT
>TRBV5-1|TRBD1|many|TRBJ2-5
CASSSRGLETQYF
TGCGCCAGCAGCTCCAGGGGGCTGGAGACCCAGTACTTC
>TRBV20-1|TRBD1|many|TRBJ2-1
CSAETILGTVYNEQFF
TGCAGTGCCGAAACAATCCTCGGGACAGTCTACAATGAGCAGTTCTTC
>TRBV25-1|TRBD1|-|TRBJ1-6
CASSVPGTGNNSPLHF
TGTGCCAGCAGTGTCCCCGGGACAGGAAATAATTCACCCCTCCACTTT
>TRBV30|-|few|TRBJ1-1
CAWATHDTEAFF
TGTGCCTGGGCAACCCATGACACTGAAGCTTTCTTT
>TRBV20-1|-|few|TRBJ1-1
CSAKTGRMNTEAFF
TGCAGTGCAAAGACGGGACGGATGAACACTGAAGCTTTCTTT
>TRBV28|-|many|TRBJ2-1
CASSLSGTYEQFF
TGTGCCAGCAGTTTGTCCGGGACCTATGAGCAGTTCTTC
>TRBV2|-|few|TRBJ2-2
CASSGTVKNTGELFF
TGTGCCAGCAGTGGGACAGTTAAGAACACCGGGGAGCTGTTTTTT
>TRBV2|-|-|TRBJ2-3
CASKSPGRDTQYF
TGTGCCAGCAAGTCCCCCGGGCGGGATACGCAGTATTTT
>TRBV12-3/TRBV12-4|-|many|TRBJ2-2
CASTSGAGLTGELFF
TGTGCCAGCACCTCGGGGGCAGGGCTAACCGGGGAGCTGTTTTTT
>TRBV20-1|TRBD2|-|TRBJ2-1
CSARLGSGVPEQFF
TGCAGTGCTAGGTTAGGTAGCGGGGTTCCTGAGCAGTTCTTC
>TRBV19|-|many|TRBJ2-5
CASSSTGPGVETQYF
TGTGCCAGTAGTAGCACCGGGCCGGGAGTCGAGACCCAGTACTTC
>TRBV6-2/TRBV6-3|TRBD1|few|TRBJ2-5
CASSPGQAVQETQYF
TGTGCCAGCAGTCCGGGACAGGCGGTCCAAGAGACCCAGTACTTC
>TRBV5-1|-|few|TRBJ2-5
CASSLAGKETQYF
TGCGCCAGCAGCTTGGCAGGGAAAGAGACCCAGTACTTC